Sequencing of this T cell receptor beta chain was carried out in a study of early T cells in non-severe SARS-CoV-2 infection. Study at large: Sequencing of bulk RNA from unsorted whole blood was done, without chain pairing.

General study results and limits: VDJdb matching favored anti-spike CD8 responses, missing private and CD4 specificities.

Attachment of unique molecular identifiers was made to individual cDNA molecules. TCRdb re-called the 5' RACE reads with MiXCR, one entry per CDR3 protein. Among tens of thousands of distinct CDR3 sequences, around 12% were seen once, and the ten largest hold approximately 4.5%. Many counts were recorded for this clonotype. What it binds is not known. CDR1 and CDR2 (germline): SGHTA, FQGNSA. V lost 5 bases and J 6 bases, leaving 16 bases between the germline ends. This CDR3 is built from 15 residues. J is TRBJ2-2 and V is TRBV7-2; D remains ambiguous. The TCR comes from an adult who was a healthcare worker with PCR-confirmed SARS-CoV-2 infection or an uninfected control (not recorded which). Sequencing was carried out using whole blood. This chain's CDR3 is CASSQRVLRAGELFF. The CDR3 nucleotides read TGTGCCAGCAGCCAACGCGTTTTAAGGGCCGGGGAGCTGTTTTTT. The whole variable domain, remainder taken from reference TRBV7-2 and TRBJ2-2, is GAGVSQSPSNKVTEKGKDVELRCDPISGHTALYWYRQSLGQGLEFLIYFQGNSAPDKSGLPSDRFSAERTGGSVSTLTIQRTQQEDSAVYLCASSQRVLRAGELFFGEGSRLTVL.